The 2 T cell receptor beta chains below were found in one sample sequenced in a study of Graves' ophthalmopathy and Graves' hyperthyroidism. The TCR beta CDR3 regions underwent amplification from RNA transcripts. Scientists carried out first-round RT-PCR using HTBI primers and then a second-round multiplex PCR. TCRdb recomputed calls from the multiplex PCR reads with MiXCR, one row per CDR3 protein. The data show approximately 380,000 distinct CDR3 sequences, approximately 21% seen once. Material: peripheral blood. These receptors were collected from a woman younger than 30 with stable Graves' hyperthyroidism.

V is TRBV15 and J is TRBJ1-1, with no clear D. Looked up from germline, CDR1 is LNHNV and CDR2 is YYDKDF (reference sequence). V lost 0 bases and J 5 bases, leaving 13 bases between the germline ends. This CDR3 spans 15 amino acids. CDR3 nucleotides: TGTGCCACCAGCAGAGATCTTAAATGGGGAACTGAAGCTTTCTTT. Protein sequence: CATSRDLKWGTEAFF. Full variable domain (outside the CDR3, taken from reference TRBV15 and TRBJ1-1): DAMVIQNPRYQVTQFGKPVTLSCSQTLNHNVMYWYQQKSSQAPKLLFHYYDKDFNNEADTPDNFQSRRPNTSFCFLDIRSPGLGDTAMYLCATSRDLKWGTEAFFGQGTRLTVV.

The sample holds many counts of this clonotype. The chain is built from TRBV7-9 and TRBJ1-1, with 8 bases aligning to TRBD1. Losses at the gene ends were 4 bases for V and 5 bases for J; bases not matched to a gene: 6. Germline V lookup: CDR1 SEHNR, CDR2 FQNEAQ (reference sequence). The CDR3 length is 14 residues. The CDR3 here is CASSWPRGRTEAFF. In DNA, the CDR3 is TGTGCCAGCAGCTGGCCCAGGGGGCGGACTGAAGCTTTCTTT.